The clone carrying this T cell receptor beta chain was observed a handful of times. The sample belongs to a study of blood T cell repertoires in COVID-19. Study overall: Sample material is recorded as cDNA or gDNA derived from T cells, B-cell-depleted T cells, or PBMCs.

The CDR3 totals 16 residues. V lost 3 bases and J 1 base, leaving 15 bases between the germline ends. Germline values: CDR1 KGHSH, CDR2 LQKENI. TCRdb keeps only in-frame clones here, not all; method: immunoSEQ multiplex PCR. The sample shows 70,000 or so clones, 87% of them seen only once. The sequenced sample was peripheral blood. This chain links TRBV18 with TRBJ1-1; no definite D call. The TCR was taken from an elderly woman with acute or convalescent COVID-19. The CDR3: CASSPHAPGSNTEAFF. The CDR3 coding sequence is TGTGCCAGCTCACCTCACGCTCCGGGGTCGAACACTGAAGCTTTCTTT.